The 19 T cell receptor beta chains in this list originate from one sample, sequenced in a study of T cells in Graves' hyperthyroidism and ophthalmopathy (dated by TCRdb to between 2018 and 2020). The protocol used for the library was multiplex PCR. Sequenced on an Illumina HiSeq 2000. The TCR beta CDR3 regions were amplified from RNA transcripts. For the first round of RT-PCR on the TCR CDR3, the HTBI primer set was used together with the Qiagen OneStep RT-PCR kit. Using fastp trimming at Q25 and MiXCR clonotype assembly, TCRdb reanalyzed the public sequencing data and kept in-frame beta chains. All rows with the same CDR3 protein become a single entry with the most common DNA and genes. The sample includes around 700,000 distinct CDR3 sequences, with approximately 19% observed a single time. Of the sample, over 15% is held by the ten largest clones. Sequencing was done on a sample of blood. The receptors derive from a woman between 50 and 59 years old with Graves' hyperthyroidism that later progressed to Graves' ophthalmopathy.

This clonotype was counted many times. The rearrangement links TRBV5-1 to TRBJ1-4; tentatively, D is TRBD1 (5 bases). Deletions cut 3 bases from V and 8 bases from J, with 11 bases between. The CDR3 runs 13 residues. CDR1 and CDR2 (germline): SGHRS, YFSETQ. CDR3 sequence: CASSWDWEEKLFF. The CDR3 DNA reads TGCGCCAGCAGCTGGGACTGGGAGGAAAAACTGTTTTTT.

The chain links TRBV7-2 to TRBJ1-3; D may be TRBD1 (6 bases). Germline V gene sequence: CDR1 SGHTA, CDR2 FQGNSA. Trimming left V 6 bases short and J 2 bases short, with 14 bases between. CDR3 length equals 15 residues. CDR3 sequence reads: CASRPGGGAGNTIYF. In nucleotides, the CDR3 is TGTGCCAGCAGACCGGGGGGCGGGGCTGGAAACACCATATATTTT.

The chain uses TRBV10-3 and TRBJ2-3; 8 nucleotides line up with TRBD2. The CDR3 sequence is 16 residues long. Per germline, CDR1 ENHRY and CDR2 SYGVKD. Trimming took 2 bases from V and 1 from J; bases not matched to a gene: 5. CDR3 loop: CAISEMMRGGTDTQYF. CDR3 nucleotides: TGTGCCATCAGTGAGATGATGCGGGGGGGCACAGATACGCAGTATTTT.

This chain connects TRBV2 to TRBJ1-2, with 8 bases fitting TRBD1. From germline, CDR1 is SNHLY and CDR2 FYNNEI. The CDR3 has 16 amino acids. J gave up 6 bases and V 8 bases, and 17 bases lay outside the gene matches. The chain's CDR3 is CASSHRTGGVGNGYTF. The DNA of the CDR3 is TGTGCCAGCTCGCACCGAACAGGGGGTGTGGGGAATGGCTACACCTTC.

V is TRBV7-3 and J is TRBJ2-3, with 14 bases identical to TRBD2. CDR1 and CDR2 (germline): SGHTA, FQGTGA. V lost 5 bases and J lost 2; bases outside the gene matches: 6. The CDR3 sequence is 17 residues long. The CDR3 nucleotides read TGTGCCAGCAGCCGGGGGACTAGCGGGGGCAACACAGATACGCAGTATTTT. Translation gives CASSRGTSGGNTDTQYF.

This sequence joins TRBV7-9 and TRBJ1-2; TRBD1 matches at 7 bases. J lost 4 bases, V lost 5 bases, and 7 bases had no gene match. This CDR3 comprises 14 residues. CDR1 is SEHNR, CDR2 FQNEAQ, per germline (reference sequence). The CDR3 here is CASSTGQDFYGYTF. The CDR3 DNA is TGTGCCAGCAGCACCGGACAGGATTTCTATGGCTACACCTTC.

This clonotype has ten or more counts. The V gene is TRBV11-2, the J gene TRBJ2-3; 13 nucleotides agree with TRBD2. Germline CDR1 and CDR2: SGHAT and FQNNGV. J lost 5 bases, V lost 4 bases, and 6 bases had no gene match. The CDR3 contains 16 residues. The CDR3 DNA is TGTGCCAGCAGCTCCCAGACTAGCGGGGGGAGAGATACGCAGTATTTT. This gives the protein CASSSQTSGGRDTQYF. The whole variable domain, remainder taken from reference TRBV11-2 and TRBJ2-3, is EAGVAQSPRYKIIEKRQSVAFWCNPISGHATLYWYQQILGQGPKLLIQFQNNGVVDDSQLPKDRFSAERLKGVDSTLKIQPAKLEDSAVYLCASSSQTSGGRDTQYFGPGTRLTVL.

This chain joins TRBV20-1 and TRBJ2-4; possible D gene TRBD1, 5 bases. V dropped 0 bases and J dropped 3 bases, with 12 bases sitting between them. Germline CDR1 and CDR2: DFQATT and SNEGSKA (reference sequence). The CDR3 extends over 15 amino acids. CDR3 loop: CSARDRTIGKNIQYF. Written as DNA, the CDR3 is TGCAGTGCTAGAGACCGGACAATTGGCAAAAACATTCAGTACTTC.

There are a few counts of this clonotype. This chain joins TRBV20-1 and TRBJ2-3; TRBD2 matches 13 bases. Per the germline V gene, CDR1 is DFQATT and CDR2 is SNEGSKA (reference sequence). Losses at the gene ends were 0 bases for V and 5 bases for J; bases not matched to a gene: 11. This CDR3 comprises 18 residues. DNA of the CDR3: TGCAGTGCTAGAGATCCCACTAGCGGGGGGGGGGTCAGAGATACGCAGTATTTT. It yields the protein CSARDPTSGGGVRDTQYF.

This clonotype was found a few times. V and J are TRBV4-1 and TRBJ2-1; 8 bases line up with TRBD1. Germline V gene sequence: CDR1 MGHRA, CDR2 YSYEKL. This CDR3 region has 15 residues. V lost 0 bases to trimming and J lost 7 bases; unmatched junction nucleotides: 5. The DNA of the CDR3 is TGCGCCAGCAGCCAAGATCAAACAGGGGGAAATGAGCAGTTCTTC. Translating gives CASSQDQTGGNEQFF.

This clonotype was counted many times. This chain connects TRBV11-2 to TRBJ2-1; 7 positions agree with TRBD1. The CDR3 runs 16 residues. With 4 bases clipped from V and 5 bases from J, the junction kept 11 bases outside the gene matches. CDR1 and CDR2 (germline): SGHAT, FQNNGV. CDR3 protein: CASSWPDRVLNNEQFF. In DNA, the CDR3 is TGTGCCAGCAGCTGGCCTGACAGGGTCCTTAACAATGAGCAGTTCTTC.

Comment on this clonotype: Since a much larger clone is just one base distant, this may be a read error. This CDR3 reads CASSYIRTRETQYF. The CDR3 DNA reads TGTGCCAGCAGTTACATCCGGACACGGGAGACCCAGTACTTC. The chain recombines TRBV6-5 with TRBJ2-5, with a weak D call TRBD1 (5 bases). CDR3 length: 14 residues. Trimming removed 2 bases at V and 5 bases at J, with 12 bases between. Germline V gene data show CDR1 as MNHEY and CDR2 as SVGAGI.

The chain joins TRBV6-1 to TRBJ2-3; D unresolved. V gave up 0 bases and J gave up 9 bases, with 4 bases separating them. Per germline, CDR1 MNHNS and CDR2 SASEGT. This CDR3 is built from 11 residues. The DNA for the CDR3 is TGTGCCAGCAGTGAAGCGCGAACGCAGTATTTT. This encodes CASSEARTQYF.

The sample holds a few counts of this clonotype. The rearrangement uses TRBV19 and TRBJ1-1; no clear D. The CDR3 sequence is 14 residues long. Trimming cost V 5 bases and J 4 bases, with 14 bases left between them. Germline values: CDR1 LNHDA, CDR2 SQIVND (reference sequence). As DNA, the CDR3 is TGTGCCAGTAGTGCAACGGGGAGGGCCACTGAAGCTTTCTTT. Encoded protein: CASSATGRATEAFF. Using reference TRBV19 and TRBJ1-1 for the parts outside the CDR3, the full variable domain is DGGITQSPKYLFRKEGQNVTLSCEQNLNHDAMYWYRQDPGQGLRLIYYSQIVNDFQKGDIAEGYSVSREKKESFPLTVTSAQKNPTAFYLCASSATGRATEAFFGQGTRLTVV.

This clonotype occurred a few times. Its ends do not fully match the called genes, so a read error is possible. The rearrangement uses TRBV19 and TRBJ1-5; D gene unclear. This CDR3 spans 16 amino acids. Germline lookup yields CDR1 LNHDA and CDR2 SQIVND (reference sequence). CDR3 region: CASSIGIKKINQPQHF. CDR3 DNA sequence: TGTGCCAGTAGTATTGGTATTAAAAAGATCAATCAACCCCAGCATTTT.

The chain couples TRBV10-3 to TRBJ1-1; D is possibly TRBD1 (6 bases). The CDR3 extends over 12 amino acids. The germline V gene encodes CDR1 ENHRY and CDR2 SYGVKD. The V gene lost 3 bases and the J gene lost 5 bases, with 7 bases spanning the gap. CDR3 bases: TGTGCCATCAGTGAAGGGGGGACTGAAGCTTTCTTT. Protein sequence: CAISEGGTEAFF.

J is TRBJ1-2 and V is TRBV7-8; 8 bases fit TRBD1. The ends lost 4 bases at V and 8 bases at J; junction bases unmatched: 9. The CDR3 runs 14 residues. Per the germline V gene, CDR1 is SGHVS and CDR2 is FQNEAQ. The CDR3 nucleotides read TGTGCCAGCAGCTACATAACGACAGGGGTAGGCTACACCTTC. Its translation is CASSYITTGVGYTF.

This clonotype has ten or more counts. The V gene is TRBV6-5, the J gene TRBJ1-2; no reliable D call. CDR3 length: 14 amino acids. CDR1 MNHEY and CDR2 SVGAGI come from the germline V gene. The V end lost 2 bases, the J end lost 2 bases, and 9 bases lay between the germline ends. The CDR3 region has the DNA TGTGCCAGCAGTTACCTCGGCCGGAACTATGGCTACACCTTC. It specifies CASSYLGRNYGYTF.

Many counts were recorded for this clonotype. This rearrangement joins TRBV20-1 to TRBJ2-1; 7 bases map to TRBD2. The CDR3 runs to 14 residues. Germline V CDR1 and CDR2: DFQATT, SNEGSKA (reference sequence). V was pared by 6 bases and J by 4 bases, with 9 bases of the junction left unmatched. CDR3 region: CSAPWTSRYNEQFF. CDR3 nucleotide sequence: TGCAGTGCACCCTGGACTAGTAGGTACAATGAGCAGTTCTTC.